These 27 T cell receptor beta chains were all obtained from the same sample, sequenced in a study of T-cell reconstitution after alpha-beta-depleted transplantation in children. As it was prepared, the TCRbeta library received unique molecular identifiers. MiXCR was run by TCRdb on the PCR reads, yielding one entry per CDR3 protein. The sample has around 200,000 distinct CDR3 sequences; under 20% are singletons. Sequencing was performed on PBMCs, mostly from graft donor cells, taken 360 days after TCRalphabeta/CD19-depleted stem cell transplant. These receptors were obtained from a male patient between 2 and 10 years old who had a stem cell transplant for acute lymphoblastic leukemia, so the T cells may come from the graft donor.

CDR3 nucleotides: TGCAGTGCTAGTAGTCGACACAAGGGTTACAATGAGCAGTTCTTC. This translates into CSASSRHKGYNEQFF. The V gene is TRBV20-1, the J gene TRBJ2-1, with D hard to call. V was pared by 3 bases and J by 4 bases, with 16 bases between. This CDR3 is 15 amino acids long. CDR1 is DFQATT, CDR2 SNEGSKA, per germline (reference sequence).

The chain combines TRBV5-1 with TRBJ2-1, with 9 bases that match TRBD1. CDR3 length: 17 amino acids. Germline CDR1 is SGHRS and CDR2 is YFSETQ. The junction had 11 bases not matched to a gene; V was cut back by 3 bases and J by 4 bases. The CDR3 nucleotides are TGCGCCAGCAGCTCCAGTTCTGGGACAGGGAGGTACAATGAGCAGTTCTTC. Translated, it gives CASSSSSGTGRYNEQFF.

This chain joins TRBV5-1 and TRBJ2-6; 8 positions match TRBD2. The CDR3 is 18 amino acids. Per germline, CDR1 SGHRS and CDR2 YFSETQ. The V segment lost 0 bases and the J segment 0 bases; nucleotides outside the gene matches: 5. The CDR3 sequence is CASSLEVAGFSGANVLTF. The DNA of the CDR3 is TGCGCCAGCAGCTTGGAGGTAGCGGGGTTCTCTGGGGCCAACGTCCTGACTTTC. Supplemented by reference TRBV5-1 and TRBJ2-6, the full variable domain reads KAGVTQTPRYLIKTRGQQVTLSCSPISGHRSVSWYQQTPGQGLQFLFEYFSETQRNKGNFPGRFSGRQFSNSRSEMNVSTLELGDSALYLCASSLEVAGFSGANVLTFGAGSRLTVL.

J is TRBJ2-7 and V is TRBV20-1, with 11 bases matching TRBD2. V shed 2 bases and J 1 base; nucleotides not matched to a gene: 7. The CDR3 contains 16 residues. Germline V gives CDR1 DFQATT, CDR2 SNEGSKA (reference sequence). CDR3 in amino acids: CSARRKGTSGSYEQYF. CDR3 in DNA: TGCAGTGCTAGACGGAAGGGGACTAGCGGATCCTACGAGCAGTACTTC.

The CDR3 sequence: CASSLYLAAASYEQYF. The CDR3 nucleotides are TGTGCCAGCAGTTTATATCTAGCGGCCGCCTCCTACGAGCAGTACTTC. This chain links TRBV27 with TRBJ2-7, with 7 bases lining up with TRBD2. Unmatched junction bases numbered 6, after V lost 1 base and J lost 0 bases. This CDR3 has 16 residues. Per the germline V gene, CDR1 is MNHEY and CDR2 is SMNVEV (reference sequence).

This chain links TRBV20-1 with TRBJ1-2; 7 bases are a match to TRBD1. From germline, CDR1 is DFQATT and CDR2 SNEGSKA (reference sequence). The CDR3 length is 11 residues. V lost 3 bases, J lost 5 bases, and 0 bases stayed unmatched. The CDR3 region is CSARTGYGYTF. The CDR3 nucleotides read TGCAGTGCTAGGACAGGGTATGGCTACACCTTC.

This sequence joins TRBV7-9 and TRBJ2-5; 7 bases fit TRBD2. The CDR3 is 15 residues long. Germline trimming cut 5 bases from V and 1 base from J; bases unmatched to any gene: 7. The germline V gene encodes CDR1 SEHNR and CDR2 FQNEAQ (reference sequence). As DNA, the CDR3 is TGTGCCAGCAGCACCCGACTAGCTACCCAAGAGACCCAGTACTTC. It codes for CASSTRLATQETQYF.

This clonotype has only a few counts. CDR3 DNA: TGTGCCAGCAGCTTAGTCGTGGAGGGCGCAGATACGCAGTATTTT. It specifies CASSLVVEGADTQYF. V and J are TRBV7-2 and TRBJ2-3; D is possibly TRBD2 (6 bases). Germline values: CDR1 SGHTA, CDR2 FQGNSA. V lost 1 base, J lost 4 bases, and 12 bases lay in between. The length of the CDR3 is 15 residues.

The V gene is TRBV29-1, the J gene TRBJ1-2; D is unresolved. Germline V gene lookup returns CDR1 SQVTM and CDR2 ANQGSEA. The CDR3 contains 10 residues. V was clipped by 3 bases and J by 8 bases, with 7 bases between them. CDR3: CSVESWGYTF. The CDR3 DNA follows: TGCAGCGTTGAGTCATGGGGCTACACCTTC. Full variable domain (missing parts from reference TRBV29-1 and TRBJ1-2): SAVISQKPSRDICQRGTSLTIQCQVDSQVTMMFWYRQQPGQSLTLIATANQGSEATYESGFVIDKFPISRPNLTFSTLTVSNMSPEDSSIYLCSVESWGYTFGSGTRLTVV.

The chain has TRBV6-2 or TRBV6-3 and TRBJ2-7; no definite D call. CDR1 MNHEY and CDR2 SVGEGT come from the germline V gene. V dropped 7 bases and J dropped 3 bases, with 13 bases sitting between them. The CDR3 consists of 13 residues. For the CDR3, the DNA is TGTGCCAGCACCGGTGACGGATACTACGAGCAGTACTTC. This translates into CASTGDGYYEQYF.

The chain couples TRBV12-3 or TRBV12-4 to TRBJ2-7; D possibly corresponds to TRBD2 (6 bases). The CDR3 is 13 amino acids. Trimming removed 7 bases at V and 2 bases at J, with 12 bases between. The CDR3, as DNA: TGTGCCAGCACCTCTTCGGGGGCCTACGAGCAGTACTTC. It yields the protein CASTSSGAYEQYF.

This clonotype occurred a few times. The chain has TRBV5-1 and TRBJ2-1; maybe TRBD2 (6 bases). Germline lookup yields CDR1 SGHRS and CDR2 YFSETQ. V lost 4 bases, J lost 7 bases, and 24 bases lay in between. The CDR3 has 17 residues. CDR3 region: CASSLPSVLLTGNEQFF. Written as DNA, the CDR3 is TGCGCCAGCAGCCTCCCTAGCGTCCTCCTCACGGGGAATGAGCAGTTCTTC.

This clonotype was observed at least ten times. The chain recombines TRBV12-3 or TRBV12-4 with TRBJ2-2, with D unclear. The CDR3 extends over 14 amino acids. The V end lost 2 bases, the J end lost 2 bases, and 6 bases lay between the germline ends. The CDR3 loop is CASSLNKNTGELFF. CDR3 nucleotide sequence: TGTGCCAGCAGTTTAAACAAAAACACCGGGGAGCTGTTTTTT.

The sample holds a few counts of this clonotype. V usage is TRBV19 and J usage is TRBJ2-7; TRBD1 agrees at 12 bases. With V trimmed by 10 bases and J by 2 bases, 9 bases remained unmatched. The germline gives CDR1 LNHDA, CDR2 SQIVND (reference sequence). CDR3 length: 15 residues. The CDR3 reads CATSGTGGFPYEQYF. The CDR3 DNA reads as TGTGCCACCTCCGGGACAGGGGGCTTCCCCTACGAGCAGTACTTC. The variable domain in full, completed from reference TRBV19 and TRBJ2-7, reads DGGITQSPKYLFRKEGQNVTLSCEQNLNHDAMYWYRQDPGQGLRLIYYSQIVNDFQKGDIAEGYSVSREKKESFPLTVTSAQKNPTAFYLCATSGTGGFPYEQYFGPGTRLTVT.

The chain uses TRBV4-2 and TRBJ2-7, with TRBD2 identical over 13 bases. This CDR3 has 19 residues. Germline CDR1 and CDR2: LGHNA and YNFKEQ. J was trimmed by 3 bases and V by 0 bases; bases with no gene match: 11. CDR3 bases: TGTGCCAGCAGCCAAGATGGACTAGCGGGGGAGAGAATTAGCTACGAGCAGTACTTC. Encoded protein: CASSQDGLAGERISYEQYF.

The gene calls are TRBV12-3 or TRBV12-4 and TRBJ2-5; D possibly corresponds to TRBD2 (5 bases). This CDR3 contains 13 residues. The V end was cut by 8 bases, the J end by 5 bases, with 15 bases between. The CDR3 region has the DNA TGTGCCAGCCGTGTTCCGGGAACCGAGACCCAGTACTTC. Translated: CASRVPGTETQYF.

The chain employs TRBV6-5 and TRBJ2-6; 8 nucleotides match TRBD1. Germline V CDR1 and CDR2: MNHEY, SVGAGI. Unmatched junction bases numbered 8, after V lost 2 bases and J lost 2 bases. The CDR3 contains 18 residues. The CDR3 DNA reads as TGTGCCAGCAGTTACCATAGGACAGGGAATGCTGGGGCCAACGTCCTGACTTTC. It encodes CASSYHRTGNAGANVLTF.

This clonotype was seen a handful of times. The chain employs TRBV27 and TRBJ2-2; D perhaps matches TRBD2 (5 bases). Between the trimmed V and J ends, which lost 4 bases and 6 bases, there was a span of 21 bases. The CDR3 has 17 residues. CDR1 is MNHEY and CDR2 is SMNVEV in the germline V gene (reference sequence). The CDR3 sequence is CASSYGGGRNGAGELFF. The CDR3 nucleotides read TGTGCCAGCAGTTATGGAGGCGGCCGAAATGGGGCCGGGGAGCTGTTTTTT.

J is TRBJ2-3 and V is TRBV27; the match to TRBD1 covers 9 bases. The ends lost 7 bases at V and 3 bases at J; junction bases unmatched: 2. The length of the CDR3 is 13 residues. The germline V gene has CDR1 MNHEY and CDR2 SMNVEV (reference sequence). This CDR3 is CASIGTGTDTQYF. The CDR3, as DNA: TGTGCCAGCATTGGGACAGGGACAGATACGCAGTATTTT.

The chain has TRBV12-3 or TRBV12-4 and TRBJ2-2; 7 bases are a match to TRBD2. This CDR3 region has 15 residues. The trim removed 4 bases at V and 5 bases at J, leaving 7 bases unmatched. The CDR3 bases are TGTGCCAGCAGTTCCCCGGCGGGGGTTACCGGGGAGCTGTTTTTT. Translated: CASSSPAGVTGELFF.

This clonotype has a handful of counts. This chain joins TRBV27 and TRBJ1-2; TRBD1 might be the D (6 bases). Germline V CDR1 and CDR2: MNHEY, SMNVEV (reference sequence). There are 14 residues in the CDR3. V was pared by 7 bases and J by 8 bases, with 20 bases between. For the CDR3, the DNA is TGTGCCAGCACCAAATCCCTGGCAGGGGAAGGCTACACCTTC. Its protein product is CASTKSLAGEGYTF.

This clonotype appeared a few times. V is TRBV5-1 and J is TRBJ2-3, with no clear D. The CDR3 is 17 residues long. With 1 base removed from V and 2 bases from J, the gap between germline ends came to 17 bases. CDR1 is SGHRS and CDR2 is YFSETQ in the germline V gene. Here the CDR3 DNA reads TGCGCCAGCAGCTTGACGGATCAAGGAACCTCCACAGATACGCAGTATTTT. Translation gives CASSLTDQGTSTDTQYF.

The chain employs TRBV3-1 and TRBJ2-5; no reliable D call. CDR3 size: 15 residues. Germline loops: CDR1 LGHDT, CDR2 YNNKEL (reference sequence). Trimming took off 0 bases at V and 0 bases at J, with 8 bases between the two ends. The CDR3 region is CASSQDFGDQETQYF. CDR3 coding DNA: TGTGCCAGCAGCCAAGATTTTGGCGACCAAGAGACCCAGTACTTC.

The chain recombines TRBV5-1 with TRBJ2-3; 14 nucleotides agree with TRBD2. The CDR3 sequence is 18 residues long. Losses at the gene ends were 3 bases for V and 0 bases for J; bases not matched to a gene: 6. In germline, CDR1 is SGHRS, CDR2 YFSETQ. This CDR3 reads CASSSGTSGGSSTDTQYF. CDR3 bases: TGCGCCAGCAGCTCTGGGACTAGCGGGGGTTCAAGCACAGATACGCAGTATTTT.

V usage is TRBV12-3 or TRBV12-4 and J usage is TRBJ2-2; tentatively, D is TRBD2 (5 bases). The CDR3 runs 12 residues. Trimming removed 6 bases at V and 6 bases at J, with 8 bases between. CDR3 loop: CASRPGAGELFF. The CDR3 coding sequence is TGTGCCAGCAGACCCGGGGCCGGGGAGCTGTTTTTT.

The rearrangement links TRBV11-2 to TRBJ2-6; D remains unclear. Per germline, CDR1 SGHAT and CDR2 FQNNGV. The CDR3 is made up of 17 amino acids. V was trimmed by 0 bases and J by 0 bases, leaving 9 bases between them. Here the CDR3 reads CASSLEPVLSGANVLTF. DNA for the CDR3: TGTGCCAGCAGCTTAGAGCCAGTACTCTCTGGGGCCAACGTCCTGACTTTC.

The CDR3 DNA sequence: TGTGCCAGCAGTGATCGCAGCCCTCAAGAGACCCAGTACTTC. Translation: CASSDRSPQETQYF. This chain joins TRBV25-1 and TRBJ2-5; D is uncertain. Germline CDR1 reads MGHDK; CDR2 reads SYGVNS. CDR3 size: 14 residues. Trimming stripped 3 bases from V and 2 bases from J, with 10 bases between.